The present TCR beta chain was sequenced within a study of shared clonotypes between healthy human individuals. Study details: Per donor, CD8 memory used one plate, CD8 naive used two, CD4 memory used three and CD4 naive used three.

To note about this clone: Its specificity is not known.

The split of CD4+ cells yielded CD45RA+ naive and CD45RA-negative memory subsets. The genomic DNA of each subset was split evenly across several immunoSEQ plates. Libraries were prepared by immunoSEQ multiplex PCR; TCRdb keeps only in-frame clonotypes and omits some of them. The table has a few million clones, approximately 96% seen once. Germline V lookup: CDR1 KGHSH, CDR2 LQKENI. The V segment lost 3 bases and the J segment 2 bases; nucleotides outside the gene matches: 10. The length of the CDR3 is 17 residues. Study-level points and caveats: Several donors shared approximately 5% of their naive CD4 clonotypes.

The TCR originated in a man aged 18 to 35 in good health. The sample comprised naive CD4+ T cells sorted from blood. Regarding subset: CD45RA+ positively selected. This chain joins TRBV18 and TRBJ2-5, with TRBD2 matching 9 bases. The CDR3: CASSPLAAGGIQETQYF. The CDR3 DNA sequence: TGTGCCAGCTCACCGTTGGCGGCGGGGGGGATACAAGAGACCCAGTACTTC.